This T cell receptor (beta chain) appears in the sequencing data of a study of T cell repertoires in ileal Crohn's disease. Study summary: Biopsies of inflamed ileum from the surgical specimen form M0 samples.

This CDR3 region has 17 residues. With 0 bases clipped from V and 6 bases from J, the junction kept 9 bases outside the gene matches. Germline assignment: CDR1 LNHNV and CDR2 YYDKDF (reference sequence). This clone is large in the sample. Only in-frame clones appear in the TCRdb table, and some are missing; sequencing was by immunoSEQ multiplex PCR. The profile covers about 17,000 clones, with about 75% appearing a single time and 4% to 4.5% taken by the ten largest. Time point noted: inflamed ileum from the surgical specimen. This TCR came from an adult with Crohn's disease. The V gene is TRBV15, the J gene TRBJ2-2; 8 nucleotides align to TRBD2. Sequenced sample: ileal tissue. The CDR3 loop is CATSRERTSSPSGELFF. As DNA, the CDR3 is TGTGCCACCAGCAGAGAGAGGACTAGCTCCCCGTCCGGGGAGCTGTTTTTT. The whole variable domain, filled in from reference TRBV15 and TRBJ2-2, reads DAMVIQNPRYQVTQFGKPVTLSCSQTLNHNVMYWYQQKSSQAPKLLFHYYDKDFNNEADTPDNFQSRRPNTSFCFLDIRSPGLGDTAMYLCATSRERTSSPSGELFFGEGSRLTVL.